This TCR beta chain appears in the sequencing data of a study of blood T cell repertoires in COVID-19. Repertoires were generated with immunoSEQ multiplex PCR, while TCRdb's copy carries only in-frame clones and drops some. This table holds about 30,000 clones, 90% found once. A single count supports this clone. Sequencing was carried out using peripheral blood. This TCR came from a man between 60 and 70 years old with active or convalescent COVID-19.

The CDR3 loop is CASSTPGLAGDTQYF. DNA of the CDR3: TGTGCCAGCAGCACTCCGGGACTAGCGGGAGATACGCAGTATTTT. The rearrangement uses TRBV9 and TRBJ2-3; 12 bases line up with TRBD2. This CDR3 region has 15 residues. The trim removed 4 bases at V and 5 bases at J, leaving 5 bases unmatched. Per germline, CDR1 SGDLS and CDR2 YYNGEE.